Below are 21 T cell receptor beta chains sequenced from a single sample in a study of blood T cell repertoires in COVID-19. The data were produced by immunoSEQ multiplex PCR, yet TCRdb's version contains in-frame clones alone and is incomplete. The sample contains 250,000 or so clones, around 87% of which appear only once. Material for sequencing was PBMCs or T cells enriched from blood (not recorded which). These TCRs come from a woman aged 45-65 years who had recovered from COVID-19.

The chain recombines TRBV11-2 with TRBJ1-1, with D unresolved. Germline V gene data show CDR1 as SGHAT and CDR2 as FQNNGV. V was clipped by 1 base and J by 2 bases, with 8 bases between them. The CDR3 extends over 14 amino acids. This CDR3 is CASSLVGINTEAFF. In nucleotides, the CDR3 is TGTGCCAGCAGCTTAGTCGGGATAAACACTGAAGCTTTCTTT.

V gene TRBV12-3 or TRBV12-4 combines with J gene TRBJ2-7; D not resolved. This CDR3 comprises 13 residues. Trimming removed 7 bases from V and 2 bases from J, with 12 bases in between. This CDR3 reads CASNHGTAYEQYF. CDR3 sequence (DNA): TGTGCCAGCAACCACGGTACAGCCTACGAGCAGTACTTC.

The CDR3 spells CASSQGLAEYNEQFF. CDR3 sequence (DNA): TGTGCCAGCAGTCAAGGACTAGCGGAGTACAATGAGCAGTTCTTC. The chain has TRBV27 and TRBJ2-1; TRBD2 aligns across 10 bases. J was trimmed by 4 bases and V by 5 bases; bases with no gene match: 5. Germline V gives CDR1 MNHEY, CDR2 SMNVEV (reference sequence). This CDR3 is 15 amino acids long.

Worth noting for this clone: Other DNA sequences in the sample encode the same CDR3. The CDR3 DNA sequence: TGTGCCAGCAGCCAGGACCAGGGCACTGAAGCTTTCTTT. Translated: CASSQDQGTEAFF. The chain is built from TRBV14 and TRBJ1-1, with D perhaps TRBD1 (5 bases). This CDR3 has 13 amino acids. Germline CDR1 and CDR2: SGHDN and FVKESK. Trimming left V 3 bases short and J 4 bases short, with 9 bases between.

This clone was found once. The chain combines TRBV3-1 (or the pseudogene TRBV3-2) with TRBJ2-4; perhaps TRBD2 as D (5 bases). Deletions cut 4 bases from V and 8 bases from J, with 15 bases between. CDR3 length: 14 residues. From germline, CDR1 is LGHDT and CDR2 YNNKEL (reference sequence). CDR3 in amino acids: CASSPTRGLDIQYF. The CDR3 DNA is TGTGCCAGCAGCCCCACTAGAGGGCTGGACATTCAGTACTTC.

The chain combines TRBV7-7 with TRBJ2-5; D is possibly TRBD1 or TRBD2 (8 bases each). This CDR3 region has 13 residues. Germline lookup yields CDR1 SSHAT and CDR2 FNYEAQ (reference sequence). The CDR3 bases are TGTGCTAGCGGGACAGGACTCCAAGAGACCCAGTACTTC. Protein: CASGTGLQETQYF.

The V call is TRBV9, the J call TRBJ2-1; 10 nucleotides line up with TRBD2. J was trimmed by 4 bases and V by 3 bases; bases with no gene match: 4. CDR1 and CDR2 (germline): SGDLS, YYNGEE. This CDR3 is 15 amino acids long. CDR3 sequence (DNA): TGTGCCAGCAGCGCGACTAGCGGGCCTTACAATGAGCAGTTCTTC. This encodes CASSATSGPYNEQFF.

The genes are TRBV14 and TRBJ2-7, with D maybe TRBD1 (6 bases). V shed 4 bases and J shed 0 bases, with 13 bases lying between them. This CDR3 spans 15 amino acids. From germline, CDR1 is SGHDN and CDR2 FVKESK. The chain's CDR3 is CASSLRAGDSYEQYF. In DNA form, the CDR3 reads TGTGCCAGCAGCCTTAGGGCAGGGGACTCCTACGAGCAGTACTTC.

The chain joins TRBV7-3 to TRBJ2-1, with 13 bases that match TRBD2. The J segment lost 0 bases and the V segment lost 5 bases, leaving 4 bases of the junction unmatched. The CDR3 runs 17 residues. Germline lookup yields CDR1 SGHTA and CDR2 FQGTGA. This CDR3 is CASSRTSGSVSYNEQFF. The CDR3 bases are TGTGCCAGCAGCAGGACTAGCGGGAGCGTCTCCTACAATGAGCAGTTCTTC.

V and J are TRBV12-3 or TRBV12-4 and TRBJ1-1, with D maybe TRBD1 (5 bases). V was clipped by 6 bases and J by 6 bases, with 14 bases between them. The CDR3 totals 13 residues. CDR3 loop: CASRGRGTSEAFF. The CDR3, as DNA: TGTGCCAGCAGGGGACGGGGGACTTCTGAAGCTTTCTTT.

The CDR3 here is CASSVGKWSSGSRGNEQFF. The DNA of the CDR3 is TGTGCCAGCAGCGTAGGGAAGTGGTCTAGCGGGAGTCGGGGCAATGAGCAGTTCTTC. The chain is built from TRBV9 and TRBJ2-1, with 10 bases identical to TRBD2. Germline values: CDR1 SGDLS, CDR2 YYNGEE. After removal of 0 bases from V and 6 bases from J, the junction contained 15 bases not matched to a gene. This CDR3 is built from 19 residues. Full variable domain (rest looked up from reference TRBV9 and TRBJ2-1): DSGVTQTPKHLITATGQRVTLRCSPRSGDLSVYWYQQSLDQGLQFLIQYYNGEERAKGNILERFSAQQFPDLHSELNLSSLELGDSALYFCASSVGKWSSGSRGNEQFFGPGTRLTVL.

The CDR3: CASTYFGGSAEAFF. The CDR3 nucleotides are TGTGCCAGCACTTACTTTGGGGGCTCTGCTGAAGCTTTCTTT. The J gene is TRBJ1-1, the V gene TRBV28, with D tentatively TRBD1 (6 bases). V lost 7 bases to trimming and J lost 6 bases, with 18 bases between them. Germline V gene lookup returns CDR1 MDHEN and CDR2 SYDVKM. The CDR3 runs to 14 residues.

The DNA of the CDR3 is TGTGCCAGCAGCGTCGCGGGTTCCTATAATTCACCCCTCCACTTT. It is translated as CASSVAGSYNSPLHF. This chain connects TRBV9 to TRBJ1-6; D is ambiguous. V was pared by 2 bases and J by 1 base, with 7 bases between. This CDR3 is 15 amino acids long. From germline, CDR1 is SGDLS and CDR2 YYNGEE. Supplemented by reference TRBV9 and TRBJ1-6, the full variable domain reads DSGVTQTPKHLITATGQRVTLRCSPRSGDLSVYWYQQSLDQGLQFLIQYYNGEERAKGNILERFSAQQFPDLHSELNLSSLELGDSALYFCASSVAGSYNSPLHFGNGTRLTVT.

Only one count was recorded for this clone. The rearrangement links TRBV28 to TRBJ1-5; no clear D. V lost 7 bases, J lost 6 bases, and 16 bases lay in between. This CDR3 is 14 amino acids long. Germline values: CDR1 MDHEN, CDR2 SYDVKM. DNA for the CDR3: TGTGCCAGCATTGAAGGAGGGTCGGGTCAGCCCCAGCATTTT. Its protein is CASIEGGSGQPQHF.

V gene TRBV5-1 combines with J gene TRBJ2-7; D might be TRBD2 (5 bases). The V end lost 3 bases, the J end lost 2 bases, and 15 bases lay between the germline ends. There are 15 residues in the CDR3. Per germline, CDR1 SGHRS and CDR2 YFSETQ. CDR3 sequence reads: CASSWYLSGTYEQYF. The DNA for the CDR3 is TGCGCCAGCAGCTGGTATTTGAGCGGTACCTACGAGCAGTACTTC.

This sequence joins TRBV4-1 and TRBJ2-7, with a tentative D call TRBD2 (6 bases). Trimming shortened V by 2 bases and J by 6 bases, and 23 bases separated the two germline ends. Germline assignment: CDR1 MGHRA and CDR2 YSYEKL. The CDR3 is 17 amino acids. This CDR3 is CASSQPMGRTSASEQYF. DNA of the CDR3: TGCGCCAGCAGCCAACCTATGGGGAGGACTTCGGCATCCGAGCAGTACTTC.

This chain joins TRBV29-1 and TRBJ1-1; possible D gene TRBD1, 6 bases. V was cut by 6 bases and J by 0 bases, with 17 bases left in between. CDR3 length: 15 residues. From germline, CDR1 is SQVTM and CDR2 ANQGSEA. The CDR3 coding sequence is TGCAGCGTGACAAACAGGGCCTTAATGAACACTGAAGCTTTCTTT. This translates into CSVTNRALMNTEAFF.

The V and J genes are TRBV5-1 and TRBJ1-1; tentatively, D is TRBD1 (5 bases). V shed 5 bases and J shed 1 base, with 12 bases lying between them. CDR3 length equals 14 residues. Germline V CDR1 and CDR2: SGHRS, YFSETQ. In DNA, the CDR3 is TGCGCCAGCAGTACTCGGACACCGAACACTGAAGCTTTCTTT. Translating it yields CASSTRTPNTEAFF.

The gene calls are TRBV28 and TRBJ1-5, with a tentative D call TRBD1 (5 bases). V was pared by 2 bases and J by 7 bases, with 12 bases between. The V gene's germline CDR1 is MDHEN and CDR2 SYDVKM. The CDR3 has 14 amino acids. CDR3 nucleotides: TGTGCCAGCAGTTTAGGGGGAGGAGTGCAGCCCCAGCATTTT. Translating gives CASSLGGGVQPQHF.

This chain uses TRBV6-6 with TRBJ1-4; TRBD1 is a possible D gene (5 bases). CDR3 length: 14 amino acids. Germline V gene sequence: CDR1 MNHNY, CDR2 SVGAGI (reference sequence). V dropped 5 bases and J dropped 8 bases, with 15 bases sitting between them. CDR3 sequence: CASSTRRGQEKLFF. The CDR3 DNA reads TGTGCCAGCAGTACCCGAAGGGGCCAGGAAAAACTGTTTTTT.

V is TRBV27 and J is TRBJ2-3; D remains unclear. This CDR3 is 13 amino acids long. CDR1 and CDR2 from the germline V gene are MNHEY and SMNVEV (reference sequence). Trimming took 3 bases from V and 5 from J, leaving 9 bases between them. The DNA for the CDR3 is TGTGCCAGCAGTTTCCAGGCCCAAGATACGCAGTATTTT. It translates to CASSFQAQDTQYF.